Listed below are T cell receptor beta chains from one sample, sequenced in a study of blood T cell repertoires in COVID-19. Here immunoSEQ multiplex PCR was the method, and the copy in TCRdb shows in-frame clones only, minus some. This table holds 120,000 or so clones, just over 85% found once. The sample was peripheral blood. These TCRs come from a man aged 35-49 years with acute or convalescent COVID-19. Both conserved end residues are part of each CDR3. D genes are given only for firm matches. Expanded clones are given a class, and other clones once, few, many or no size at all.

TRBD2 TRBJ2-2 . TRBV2 CASTQGLAGGMNTGELFF TGTGCCAGCACCCAAGGACTAGCGGGAGGGATGAACACCGGGGAGCTGTTTTTT
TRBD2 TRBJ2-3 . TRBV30 CAWSPIPSGSFDTQYF TGTGCCTGGAGTCCAATCCCTAGCGGGAGTTTCGATACGCAGTATTTT
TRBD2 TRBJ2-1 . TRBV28 CASSLREGRGFF TGTGCCAGCAGTTTGCGGGAGGGCCGGGGGTTCTTC
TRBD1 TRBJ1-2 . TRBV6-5 CASGKQGANGYTF TGTGCCAGCGGAAAACAGGGGGCAAATGGCTACACCTTC
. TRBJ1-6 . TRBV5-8 CASSFDNRVESPLHF TGTGCCAGCAGCTTCGATAACAGGGTTGAGTCACCCCTCCACTTT
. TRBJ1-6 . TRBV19 CASSIEGEANSPLHF TGTGCCAGTAGTATAGAGGGGGAGGCGAATTCACCCCTCCACTTT
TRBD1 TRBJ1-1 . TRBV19 CASSGRDRGDTEAFF TGTGCCAGTAGTGGCCGGGACAGGGGGGACACTGAAGCTTTCTTT
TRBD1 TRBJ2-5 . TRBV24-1 CATSDARQGGETQYF TGTGCCACCAGTGATGCTCGACAGGGTGGGGAGACCCAGTACTTC
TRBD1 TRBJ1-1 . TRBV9 CASSPRGVGTEAFF TGTGCCAGCAGCCCCAGGGGGGTTGGCACTGAAGCTTTCTTT
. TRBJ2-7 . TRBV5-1 CASSLGVGGQTYEQYF TGCGCCAGCAGCTTGGGCGTGGGGGGTCAGACCTACGAGCAGTACTTC
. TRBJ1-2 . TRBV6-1 CASSEGGRGNNYGYTF TGTGCCAGCAGTGAAGGAGGGCGGGGGAATAACTATGGCTACACCTTC
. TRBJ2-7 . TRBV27 CASSDGPFYYEQYF TGTGCCAGCAGCGATGGGCCTTTTTATTACGAGCAGTACTTC
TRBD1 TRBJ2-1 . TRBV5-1 CASSLTGGYEQFF TGCGCCAGCAGCCTCACAGGGGGCTATGAGCAGTTCTTC
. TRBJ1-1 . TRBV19 CACSRDRYTEAFF TGTGCCTGTAGCAGGGATAGATACACTGAAGCTTTCTTT
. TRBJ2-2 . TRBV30 CAWRSFGTGELFF TGTGCCTGGAGGAGTTTTGGCACCGGGGAGCTGTTTTTT
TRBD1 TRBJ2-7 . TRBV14 CASSQETGLYEQYF TGTGCCAGCAGCCAAGAGACAGGGCTGTACGAGCAGTACTTC
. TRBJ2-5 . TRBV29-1 CSVGLETQYF TGCAGCGTTGGTCTAGAGACCCAGTACTTC
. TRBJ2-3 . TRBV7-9 CASSFPPGGALTDTQYF TGTGCCAGCAGCTTCCCCCCCGGCGGGGCGCTTACAGATACGCAGTATTTT
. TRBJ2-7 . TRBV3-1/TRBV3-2 CASSQPGLIEQYF TGTGCCAGCAGCCAACCCGGACTGATCGAGCAGTACTTC
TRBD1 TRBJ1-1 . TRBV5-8 CASSNRDRVVGTEAFF TGTGCCAGCAGCAACCGGGACAGGGTTGTAGGTACTGAAGCTTTCTTT
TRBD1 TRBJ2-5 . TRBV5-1 CASSQDRGRVETQYF TGCGCCAGCAGCCAGGACAGGGGGCGCGTAGAGACCCAGTACTTC
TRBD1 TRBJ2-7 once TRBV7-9 CASSSPRDSSEQYF TGTGCCAGCAGCTCCCCAAGGGACAGCTCCGAGCAGTACTTC
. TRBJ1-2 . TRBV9 CASSVDPGDRGGYTF TGTGCCAGCAGCGTAGATCCGGGAGATCGTGGAGGCTACACCTTC
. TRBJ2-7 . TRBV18 CASSPSGQGWEEQYF TGTGCCAGCTCACCCTCTGGGCAGGGGTGGGAGGAGCAGTACTTC
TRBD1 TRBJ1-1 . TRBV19 CASSHPGTANTEAFF TGTGCCAGTAGCCATCCCGGGACAGCGAACACTGAAGCTTTCTTT
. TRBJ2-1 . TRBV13 CASSEDDGGSYYNEQFF TGTGCCAGCAGCGAGGACGATGGCGGGTCCTATTACAATGAGCAGTTCTTC
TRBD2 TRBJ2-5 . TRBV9 CASSPSPGLAGVETQYF TGTGCCAGCAGCCCCTCCCCTGGACTAGCGGGAGTGGAGACCCAGTACTTC
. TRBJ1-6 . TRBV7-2 CASSLGNAGSPLHF TGTGCCAGCAGCTTAGGGAACGCGGGATCACCCCTCCACTTT
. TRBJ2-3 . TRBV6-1 CASSEDDSWFTDTQYF TGTGCCAGCAGTGAAGATGATAGCTGGTTCACAGATACGCAGTATTTT
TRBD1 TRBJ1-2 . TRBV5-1 CATTEDRGFGYTF TGCGCCACCACGGAGGACAGGGGGTTTGGCTACACCTTC
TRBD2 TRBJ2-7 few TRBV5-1 CASASSRGEIISYEQYF TGCGCCAGCGCGAGTTCCCGGGGGGAAATTATTTCCTACGAGCAGTACTTC
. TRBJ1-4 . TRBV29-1 CSVQRGEKLFF TGCAGCGTTCAAAGAGGCGAAAAACTGTTTTTT
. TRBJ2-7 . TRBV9 CASSVGRGTYEQYF TGTGCCAGCAGCGTAGGCAGGGGCACCTACGAGCAGTACTTC
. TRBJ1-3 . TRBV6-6 CASSYSQGQGNTIYF TGTGCCAGCAGTTACTCCCAGGGGCAAGGAAACACCATATATTTT
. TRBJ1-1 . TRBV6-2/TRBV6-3 CASSKGTAGGAFF TGTGCCAGCAGTAAGGGGACCGCTGGGGGGGCTTTCTTT
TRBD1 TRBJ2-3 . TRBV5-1 CASSLRGQKTDTQYF TGCGCCAGCAGCTTGCGGGGACAGAAAACAGATACGCAGTATTTT
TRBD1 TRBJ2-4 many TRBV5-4 CASSNDRVGSENIQYF TGTGCCAGCAGCAACGACAGGGTGGGATCTGAAAACATTCAGTACTTC
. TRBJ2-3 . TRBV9 CASSWGLTDTQYF TGTGCCAGCAGCTGGGGACTCACAGATACGCAGTATTTT
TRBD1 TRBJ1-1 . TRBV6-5 CASSDMQGAGAFF TGTGCCAGCAGCGACATGCAGGGGGCTGGAGCTTTCTTT
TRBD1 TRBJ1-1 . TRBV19 CASSIPDRVDTEAFF TGTGCCAGTAGTATACCGGACAGGGTGGACACTGAAGCTTTCTTT
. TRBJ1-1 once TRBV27 CASSFVGNTEAFF TGTGCCAGCAGTTTCGTCGGGAACACTGAAGCTTTCTTT
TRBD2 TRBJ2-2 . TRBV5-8 CASSRMTSGGTGELFF TGTGCCAGCAGCCGAATGACTAGCGGGGGAACCGGGGAGCTGTTTTTT
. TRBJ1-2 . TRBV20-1 CSASAPSTRYGYTF TGCAGTGCTAGTGCACCCTCGACGAGGTATGGCTACACCTTC
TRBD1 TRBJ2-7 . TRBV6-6 CASSLTSGQIYEQYF TGTGCCAGCAGTTTAACCTCGGGACAGATCTACGAGCAGTACTTC
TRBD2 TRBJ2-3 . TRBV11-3 CASSRRLAGDHSDTQYF TGTGCCAGCAGCCGAAGACTAGCGGGAGATCATTCAGATACGCAGTATTTT
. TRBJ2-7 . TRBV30 CAWSVVFGGDRYEQYF TGTGCCTGGAGTGTAGTCTTCGGGGGAGATCGATACGAGCAGTACTTC
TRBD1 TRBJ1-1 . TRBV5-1 CASSNLPGTGGIAFF TGCGCCAGCAGCAACCTCCCCGGGACAGGGGGCATTGCTTTCTTT